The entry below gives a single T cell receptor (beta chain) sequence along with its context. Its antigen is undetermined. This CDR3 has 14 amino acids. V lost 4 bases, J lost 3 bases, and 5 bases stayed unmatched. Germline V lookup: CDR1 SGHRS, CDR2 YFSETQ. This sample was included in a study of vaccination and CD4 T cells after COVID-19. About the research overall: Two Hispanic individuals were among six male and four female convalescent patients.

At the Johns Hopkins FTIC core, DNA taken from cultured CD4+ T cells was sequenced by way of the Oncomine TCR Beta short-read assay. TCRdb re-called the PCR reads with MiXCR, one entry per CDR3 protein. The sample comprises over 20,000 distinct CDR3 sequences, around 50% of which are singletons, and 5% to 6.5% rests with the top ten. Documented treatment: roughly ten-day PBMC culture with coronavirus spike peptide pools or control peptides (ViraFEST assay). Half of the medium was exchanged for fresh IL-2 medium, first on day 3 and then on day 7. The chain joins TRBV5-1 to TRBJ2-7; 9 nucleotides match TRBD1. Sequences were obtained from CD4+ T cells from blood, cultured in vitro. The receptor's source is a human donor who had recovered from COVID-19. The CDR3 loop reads CASSPRTGDYEQYF. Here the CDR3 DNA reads TGCGCCAGCAGCCCAAGGACAGGGGACTACGAGCAGTACTTC.